Many counts were recorded for the clone carrying this T cell receptor (beta chain). Its antigen is undetermined. Patients affected by ophthalmopathy presented a Clinical Activity Score of at least 3, a NOSPECS grade of at least 4, and disease duration below 3 months. Amplified TCR beta CDR3 regions derived from RNA transcripts. TCR CDR3 regions were first amplified by RT-PCR with HTBI primers. Using its own MiXCR run on the multiplex PCR reads, TCRdb lists one record per CDR3 protein. Seen here are approximately 600,000 distinct CDR3 sequences, approximately 15% observed once, and the top ten hold roughly 4.5%. V shed 2 bases, J shed 2 bases, and the junction held 8 bases outside the gene matches. The CDR3 length is 15 residues. CDR1 is GTSNPN and CDR2 is SVGIG in the germline V gene (reference sequence). The record originates from a study of T cells in Graves' hyperthyroidism and ophthalmopathy. The study, taken as a whole, reports: A model of 13 V-J pairs discriminated ophthalmopathy from stable hyperthyroidism.

The source of this sequence is a woman in her thirties or forties with Graves' ophthalmopathy. This rearrangement joins TRBV30 to TRBJ1-1, with 7 bases lining up with TRBD1. The sequencing sample was made of blood. CDR3 loop: CAWSKRQGGNTEAFF. As DNA, the CDR3 is TGTGCCTGGAGTAAAAGACAGGGAGGAAACACTGAAGCTTTCTTT.